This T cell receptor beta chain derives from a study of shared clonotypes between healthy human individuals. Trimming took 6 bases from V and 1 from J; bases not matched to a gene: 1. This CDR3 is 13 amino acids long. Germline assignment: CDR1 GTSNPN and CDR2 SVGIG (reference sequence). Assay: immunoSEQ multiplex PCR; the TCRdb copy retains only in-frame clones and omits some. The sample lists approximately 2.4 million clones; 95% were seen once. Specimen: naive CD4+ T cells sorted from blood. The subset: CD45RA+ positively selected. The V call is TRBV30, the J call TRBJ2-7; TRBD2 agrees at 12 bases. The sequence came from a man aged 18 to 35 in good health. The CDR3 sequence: CACTSGRSYEQYF. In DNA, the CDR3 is TGTGCCTGTACTAGCGGGAGGTCCTACGAGCAGTACTTC.